This entry lists 19 T cell receptor beta chains sequenced from one sample in a study of Ad26.COV2.S vaccination and SARS-CoV-2 variants. Treatment defined: roughly 18 received Ad26.COV2.S at low or high dose, single or two shots; roughly five received placebo; per-sample allocation not given. All samples were drawn on day 63, counting from the first vaccine or placebo injection. TCRdb's table, derived via immunoSEQ multiplex PCR, lists solely in-frame clones and lacks some. In the table there are 440,000 or so clones, roughly nine tenths of which are singletons. The sample in question was peripheral blood, obtained in a trial of Ad26.COV2.S vaccine versus placebo. The receptors originated from a person aged 18 to 59 who received the Ad26.COV2.S COVID-19 vaccine or a placebo.

This clone was picked up one time. This chain uses TRBV2 with TRBJ1-1; no definite D call. Trimming took 7 bases from V and 1 from J, leaving 10 bases between them. Germline V gene data show CDR1 as SNHLY and CDR2 as FYNNEI. The CDR3 is made up of 13 amino acids. CDR3 in DNA: TGTGCCAGCACAAAGGACGGGAACACTGAAGCTTTCTTT. Translating it yields CASTKDGNTEAFF. The full variable domain, with the rest looked up from reference TRBV2 and TRBJ1-1, is EPEVTQTPSHQVTQMGQEVILRCVPISNHLYFYWYRQILGQKVEFLVSFYNNEISEKSEIFDDQFSVERPDGSNFTLKIRSTKLEDSAMYFCASTKDGNTEAFFGQGTRLTVV.

V usage is TRBV21-1 and J usage is TRBJ1-1; TRBD1 is taken as the D call from the table, unchecked against the DNA. TRBV21-1 is a listed pseudogene. The CDR3 contains 15 residues. The CDR3 bases are TGTGCCAGCAGCAATGAGGGACAGGGTGACACTGAAGCTTTCTTT. Translation: CASSNEGQGDTEAFF.

The genes are TRBV9 and TRBJ2-2; the match to TRBD2 covers 10 bases. Germline V gene sequence: CDR1 SGDLS, CDR2 YYNGEE. J lost 2 bases, V lost 3 bases, and 7 bases had no gene match. This CDR3 is 17 amino acids long. CDR3: CASSGRTSGPNTGELFF. The CDR3 DNA reads as TGTGCCAGCAGCGGGCGGACTAGCGGACCTAACACCGGGGAGCTGTTTTTT.

The chain recombines TRBV27 with TRBJ2-1; possibly TRBD2 for D (6 bases). The CDR3 sequence is 14 residues long. V was pared by 3 bases and J by 3 bases, with 9 bases between. CDR1 and CDR2 from the germline V gene are MNHEY and SMNVEV (reference sequence). CDR3 residues: CASSFLGLYNEQFF. CDR3 DNA: TGTGCCAGCAGTTTCTTGGGACTCTACAATGAGCAGTTCTTC.

In nucleotides, the CDR3 is TGTGCCAGCAGCCAAGGGACTAGCAATCAGCCCCAGCATTTT. Its translation: CASSQGTSNQPQHF. The rearrangement joins TRBV4-2 to TRBJ1-5, with no clear D. From germline, CDR1 is LGHNA and CDR2 YNFKEQ. The V end was cut by 1 base, the J end by 0 bases, with 4 bases between. This CDR3 is 14 amino acids long.

This sequence joins TRBV5-1 and TRBJ2-3; 7 nucleotides agree with TRBD1. V was pared by 5 bases and J by 0 bases, with 3 bases of the junction left unmatched. The CDR3 has 14 amino acids. Germline V CDR1 and CDR2: SGHRS, YFSETQ. The DNA of the CDR3 is TGCGCCAGCAGACAGGGGTGGAGCACAGATACGCAGTATTTT. It translates to CASRQGWSTDTQYF.

The rearrangement links TRBV11-2 to TRBJ2-7; 7 nucleotides match TRBD2. In germline, CDR1 is SGHAT, CDR2 FQNNGV. The CDR3 spans 15 residues. V trimming: 6 bases; J trimming: 0 bases; junction bases outside the gene matches: 8. This CDR3 is CASSRSGASSYEQYF. CDR3 coding DNA: TGTGCCAGCAGTCGAAGCGGGGCCAGCTCCTACGAGCAGTACTTC.

The J gene is TRBJ2-1, the V gene TRBV2, with 15 bases lining up with TRBD2. CDR1 is SNHLY, CDR2 FYNNEI, per germline. Losses at the gene ends were 8 bases for V and 9 bases for J; bases not matched to a gene: 5. The CDR3 spans 14 residues. DNA for the CDR3: TGTGCCAGCCGCCCGGGACTAGCGGGAGGTGAGCAGTTCTTC. Protein sequence: CASRPGLAGGEQFF.

The chain is built from TRBV4-1 and TRBJ1-4; the D gene is possibly TRBD1 (6 bases). V dropped 1 base and J dropped 2 bases, with 11 bases sitting between them. The CDR3 covers 16 residues. Per the germline V gene, CDR1 is MGHRA and CDR2 is YSYEKL. CDR3 sequence: CASSQASQGTNEKLFF. The CDR3 bases are TGCGCCAGCAGCCAAGCCTCACAGGGCACTAATGAAAAACTGTTTTTT.

This sequence joins TRBV5-1 and TRBJ2-2; D may be TRBD2 (6 bases). CDR1 is SGHRS and CDR2 is YFSETQ in the germline V gene. The CDR3 extends over 16 amino acids. Trimming took 2 bases from V and 0 from J, leaving 11 bases between them. CDR3 region: CASSFSGGANTGELFF. In DNA, the CDR3 is TGCGCCAGCAGCTTTTCCGGGGGAGCGAACACCGGGGAGCTGTTTTTT.

This chain uses TRBV7-2 with TRBJ2-3; 13 bases are a match to TRBD2. Germline V CDR1 and CDR2: SGHTA, FQGNSA. The V and J ends lost 5 bases and 0 bases, in that order; junction bases with no gene match: 5. CDR3 size: 17 residues. CDR3 sequence: CASSPGLAGISTDTQYF. The CDR3 region has the DNA TGTGCCAGCAGCCCGGGACTAGCGGGGATCAGCACAGATACGCAGTATTTT.

This sequence joins TRBV6-5 and TRBJ2-7; D may be TRBD2 (6 bases). The ends were cut back, 10 bases at V and 0 bases at J, with 10 bases in the middle. The CDR3 runs 12 residues. CDR1 is MNHEY, CDR2 SVGAGI, per germline. This CDR3 reads CATRGSSYEQYF. The DNA of the CDR3 is TGTGCCACACGGGGGAGCTCCTACGAGCAGTACTTC.

The J gene is TRBJ2-2, the V gene TRBV6-5; no definite D call. With 7 bases removed from V and 5 bases from J, the gap between germline ends came to 8 bases. The germline CDR1 and CDR2 sequences are MNHEY and SVGAGI. CDR3 length: 12 residues. CDR3 sequence reads: CASTRRTGELFF. The CDR3 bases are TGTGCCAGCACCAGACGAACCGGGGAGCTGTTTTTT.

This chain uses TRBV5-1 with TRBJ2-1, with no clear D. The V and J ends lost 0 bases and 10 bases respectively, with 5 bases between them. Germline CDR1 SGHRS, CDR2 YFSETQ. CDR3 length: 11 amino acids. CDR3 in DNA: TGCGCCAGCAGCTTGGAGGCGGAGCAGTTCTTC. It translates to CASSLEAEQFF. Variable domain in full (rest from reference TRBV5-1 and TRBJ2-1): KAGVTQTPRYLIKTRGQQVTLSCSPISGHRSVSWYQQTPGQGLQFLFEYFSETQRNKGNFPGRFSGRQFSNSRSEMNVSTLELGDSALYLCASSLEAEQFFGPGTRLTVL.

The chain has TRBV7-3 and TRBJ1-2; 10 nucleotides agree with TRBD1. CDR3 size: 15 residues. CDR1 SGHTA and CDR2 FQGTGA come from the germline V gene. V shed 6 bases, J shed 7 bases, and the junction held 11 bases outside the gene matches. CDR3 in amino acids: CASRPTGTGAAGYTF. Here the CDR3 DNA reads TGTGCCAGCAGGCCGACCGGGACAGGGGCGGCTGGCTACACCTTC.

The CDR3 loop is CASSAGQAGQETQYF. The CDR3 DNA is TGTGCCAGTAGCGCCGGACAGGCTGGCCAAGAGACCCAGTACTTC. V and J are TRBV19 and TRBJ2-5, with 7 bases matching TRBD1. V dropped 6 bases and J dropped 1; count of bases not matched to a gene: 8. Germline V gene data show CDR1 as LNHDA and CDR2 as SQIVND (reference sequence). The CDR3 length is 15 residues.

The genes are TRBV15 and TRBJ2-1; no clear D. V lost 1 base, J lost 8 bases, and 18 bases lay in between. Germline CDR1 reads LNHNV; CDR2 reads YYDKDF (reference sequence). The length of the CDR3 is 16 residues. CDR3 loop: CATSRGPLGLGHEQFF. In nucleotides, the CDR3 is TGTGCCACCAGCAGAGGGCCTCTCGGTTTAGGGCATGAGCAGTTCTTC.

For the CDR3, the DNA is TGTGCCAGCAGCTTATCCCTATCTAGCGTTGGGACCCAGTACTTC. It translates to CASSLSLSSVGTQYF. The genes are TRBV7-2 and TRBJ2-5; possible D gene TRBD2, 6 bases. This CDR3 region has 15 residues. Germline assignment: CDR1 SGHTA and CDR2 FQGNSA. V lost 2 bases and J lost 7, with 17 bases in between.

This clone was seen only a few times. At one end the junction does not follow the germline gene, possibly because of a read error. The rearrangement links TRBV27 to TRBJ2-2; 7 nucleotides align to TRBD2. Germline V gene data show CDR1 as MNHEY and CDR2 as SMNVEV (reference sequence). There are 15 residues in the CDR3. The DNA of the CDR3 is TGTGCCAGCAGATTATCGGGGGGGAACACCGGGGAGCTGTTTTTT. Translation gives CASRLSGGNTGELFF.